A selection of T cell receptor beta chains follows, all from one sample in a study of blood T cell repertoires in COVID-19. Measured with immunoSEQ multiplex PCR; TCRdb has only the in-frame clones, and not every one. The sample shows approximately 100,000 clones, about 92% of them seen only once. The specimen was peripheral blood. The receptors were sampled from a man aged 50 to 60 with active COVID-19. Each CDR3 is given with its conserved first and last residue. D genes are given only for firm matches. Only part of the rows carry a size: once, few, many, or a class if the clone is expanded.

J: TRBJ2-5; V: TRBV15; D: NA; size: once; CDR3: CATSIGGAGKTQYF; DNA: TGTGCCACCAGCATTGGAGGGGCGGGGAAGACCCAGTACTTC
J: TRBJ2-2; V: TRBV2; D: TRBD2; size: NA; CDR3: CASSPPVSRTSGRVWELFF; DNA: TGTGCCAGCAGTCCGCCAGTCAGTCGGACTAGCGGGAGGGTCTGGGAGCTGTTTTTT
J: TRBJ2-1; V: TRBV2; D: NA; size: once; CDR3: CASSEGTPLDEQFF; DNA: TGTGCCAGCAGTGAAGGAACTCCCCTCGATGAGCAGTTCTTC
J: TRBJ2-7; V: TRBV7-2; D: TRBD2; size: few; CDR3: CASSKGLAGEQYF; DNA: TGTGCCAGCAGCAAGGGACTAGCGGGAGAGCAGTACTTC
J: TRBJ1-2; V: TRBV28; D: NA; size: NA; CDR3: CASSLTPPSSPYGYTF; DNA: TGTGCCAGCAGTTTAACCCCCCCCAGTTCCCCCTATGGCTACACCTTC
J: TRBJ2-1; V: TRBV5-1; D: TRBD2; size: NA; CDR3: CASSLKLAGVQEQFF; DNA: TGCGCCAGCAGCTTGAAGCTAGCGGGAGTCCAGGAGCAGTTCTTC
J: TRBJ2-1; V: TRBV5-1; D: NA; size: NA; CDR3: CASSASSSYNEQFF; DNA: TGCGCCAGCAGTGCTAGTAGCTCCTACAATGAGCAGTTCTTC
J: TRBJ1-3; V: TRBV24-1; D: NA; size: NA; CDR3: CATGEENTIYF; DNA: TGTGCCACCGGGGAGGAAAACACCATATATTTT
J: TRBJ2-3; V: TRBV7-8; D: NA; size: NA; CDR3: CASSLGPGGPTDTQYF; DNA: TGTGCCAGCAGCTTAGGACCCGGAGGGCCTACAGATACGCAGTATTTT
J: TRBJ1-2; V: TRBV5-4; D: NA; size: NA; CDR3: CASSPNSGTTLGYTF; DNA: TGTGCCAGCAGCCCCAATTCCGGGACAACTTTAGGCTACACCTTC
J: TRBJ1-4; V: TRBV5-4; D: NA; size: once; CDR3: CASSLAQSGEKLFF; DNA: TGTGCCAGCAGCTTGGCCCAGTCTGGCGAAAAACTGTTTTTT
J: TRBJ2-7; V: TRBV2; D: TRBD1; size: NA; CDR3: CASSLTGGDSYEQYF; DNA: TGTGCCAGCAGTTTGACAGGGGGCGATTCCTACGAGCAGTACTTC
J: TRBJ1-1; V: TRBV5-1; D: NA; size: NA; CDR3: CASSWTTGNTEAFF; DNA: TGCGCCAGCAGCTGGACGACAGGGAACACTGAAGCTTTCTTT
J: TRBJ2-5; V: TRBV4-1; D: TRBD1; size: NA; CDR3: CASSQEDRWSETQYF; DNA: TGCGCCAGCAGCCAAGAGGACAGGTGGTCCGAGACCCAGTACTTC
J: TRBJ1-1; V: TRBV19; D: TRBD1; size: NA; CDR3: CASSPDRVNTEAFF; DNA: TGTGCCAGTAGTCCGGACAGGGTGAACACTGAAGCTTTCTTT
J: TRBJ2-1; V: TRBV7-8; D: TRBD2; size: once; CDR3: CASSSRTSGYYNEQFF; DNA: TGTGCCAGCAGCTCCAGGACTAGCGGGTATTACAATGAGCAGTTCTTC
J: TRBJ2-7; V: TRBV23-1; D: NA; size: NA; CDR3: CASSQFNRRLAYEQYF; DNA: TGCGCCAGCAGTCAATTCAACCGAAGACTCGCCTACGAGCAGTACTTC
J: TRBJ1-1; V: TRBV19; D: NA; size: once; CDR3: CASSIGSLNTEAFF; DNA: TGTGCCAGTAGTATAGGTTCGTTGAACACTGAAGCTTTCTTT
J: TRBJ1-3; V: TRBV18; D: TRBD1; size: NA; CDR3: CASSPGQDSGNTIYF; DNA: TGTGCCAGCTCACCGGGACAGGACTCTGGAAACACCATATATTTT
J: TRBJ1-2; V: TRBV9; D: TRBD1; size: NA; CDR3: CASSPTGAANYGYTF; DNA: TGTGCCAGCAGCCCTACAGGGGCCGCTAACTATGGCTACACCTTC
J: TRBJ1-2; V: TRBV24-1; D: NA; size: NA; CDR3: CATSDLTVTYGYTF; DNA: TGTGCCACCAGTGATTTGACAGTTACCTATGGCTACACCTTC
J: TRBJ1-1; V: TRBV5-1; D: TRBD1; size: once; CDR3: CASSFGTGGNTEAFF; DNA: TGCGCCAGCAGCTTTGGGACAGGGGGTAACACTGAAGCTTTCTTT
J: TRBJ1-4; V: TRBV28; D: NA; size: NA; CDR3: CASSAGDRYEKLFF; DNA: TGTGCCAGCAGCGCAGGGGACCGCTATGAAAAACTGTTTTTT
J: TRBJ2-5; V: TRBV7-9; D: NA; size: NA; CDR3: CASSPRLAEAQETQYF; DNA: TGTGCCAGCAGCCCCCGGTTAGCGGAAGCCCAAGAGACCCAGTACTTC
J: TRBJ2-1; V: TRBV6-5; D: NA; size: NA; CDR3: CASSYRERDEQFF; DNA: TGTGCCAGCAGTTACAGGGAGCGGGATGAGCAGTTCTTC
J: TRBJ2-1; V: TRBV28; D: TRBD2; size: NA; CDR3: CASSFRASGMYEQFF; DNA: TGTGCCAGCAGTTTCAGGGCTAGCGGGATGTATGAGCAGTTCTTC
J: TRBJ2-1; V: TRBV18; D: TRBD2; size: NA; CDR3: CASSPRTSGYNEQFF; DNA: TGTGCCAGCTCACCAAGGACTAGCGGCTACAATGAGCAGTTCTTC
J: TRBJ1-6; V: TRBV18; D: TRBD1; size: once; CDR3: CASSSQGDSPLHF; DNA: TGTGCCAGCTCGAGCCAGGGGGATTCACCCCTCCACTTT
J: TRBJ1-1; V: TRBV5-1; D: TRBD1; size: NA; CDR3: CASSTQGGNTEAFF; DNA: TGCGCCAGCAGCACGCAGGGGGGGAACACTGAAGCTTTCTTT